These T cell receptor beta chains were read from a single sample in a study of blood T cells in healthy people across ages. TCRdb passed the 5' RACE reads through MiXCR, listing each CDR3 protein once. The sample includes around 800,000 distinct CDR3 sequences, about 53% of them seen just once. Input material: blood. The receptors originated from a man at least 80 years old in good health. The CDR3 runs from the conserved cysteine through the conserved F or W. D genes are given only for firm matches. The size of a clone is reported for some rows only, either as once, few or many, or as a class for expanded clones.

d_call	v_call	j_call	cdr3_length	clone_size	cdr3_aa	cdr3_nt
.	TRBV20-1	TRBJ2-7	12	.	CSAAQISYEQYF	TGCAGTGCGGCACAGATATCCTACGAGCAGTACTTC
.	TRBV3-1	TRBJ2-1	14	.	CASSQGLGYETQFF	TGTGCCAGCAGCCAAGGACTAGGATATGAGACCCAGTTCTTC
.	TRBV5-1	TRBJ2-7	14	.	CASSLPDGHGEQYF	TGCGCCAGCAGCCTGCCTGACGGACATGGGGAGCAGTACTTC
TRBD2	TRBV24-1	TRBJ2-1	16	few	CATSPHSGSQNNEQFF	TGTGCCACCAGTCCCCATAGCGGGAGCCAGAACAATGAGCAGTTCTTC
TRBD2	TRBV5-1	TRBJ2-7	16	.	CASSLVTSGSFNEQYF	TGCGCCAGCAGCTTGGTGACTAGCGGGAGTTTCAATGAGCAGTACTTC
TRBD1	TRBV20-1	TRBJ1-5	16	.	CSASHPTGGADQPQHF	TGCAGTGCTAGTCACCCCACAGGGGGCGCGGATCAGCCCCAGCATTTT
TRBD2	TRBV5-1	TRBJ2-3	16	.	CASSLPTSASTDTRYF	TGCGCCAGCAGCCTCCCGACTAGCGCTAGCACAGATACGCGGTATTTT
.	TRBV20-1	TRBJ2-5	15	.	CSASPGASPSTVQYF	TGCAGTGCATCCCCCGGAGCTAGCCCAAGTACGGTGCAGTACTTC
TRBD1	TRBV11-2	TRBJ2-7	15	few	CASSPSRDRGDEQYF	TGTGCCAGCAGCCCCTCCCGGGACAGGGGTGACGAGCAGTACTTC
.	TRBV20-1	TRBJ2-6	14	few	CSARADSGANVLTF	TGCAGTGCTAGAGCCGACTCTGGGGCCAACGTCCTGACTTTC
TRBD2	TRBV20-1	TRBJ2-7	14	.	CSAPPWAGEGEQYF	TGCAGTGCTCCCCCCTGGGCGGGAGAGGGCGAGCAGTACTTC
.	TRBV12-3/TRBV12-4	TRBJ2-7	17	.	CATGDARYEMGDNEQYF	TGTGCCACCGGAGACGCGAGGTACGAGATGGGGGACAATGAGCAGTACTTC
.	TRBV2	TRBJ2-3	16	.	CASDLHGAPNDRYAYF	TGTGCCAGCGACCTCCACGGGGCTCCTAACGACAGATACGCGTATTTT
TRBD2	TRBV20-1	TRBJ2-1	14	.	CSARLSGSKNEQFF	TGCAGTGCTAGATTAAGCGGGAGTAAGAATGAGCAGTTCTTC
TRBD2	TRBV7-2	TRBJ2-7	14	.	CASSLMREVYEQYF	TGTGCCAGCAGCTTAATGCGGGAGGTTTATGAGCAGTACTTC
.	TRBV20-1	TRBJ2-5	13	.	CSARPVWQETQYF	TGCAGTGCTAGACCCGTGTGGCAAGAGACCCAGTACTTC
.	TRBV12-3/TRBV12-4	TRBJ2-7	15	.	CASSAFLGARGEQYF	TGTGCCAGCAGCGCCTTTCTGGGGGCGAGGGGAGAGCAGTACTTC
TRBD1	TRBV5-1	TRBJ1-1	16	.	CASSPRDRGRWTEAFF	TGCGCCAGCAGCCCCCGGGACAGGGGGCGGTGGACTGAAGCTTTCTTT
TRBD1	TRBV20-1	TRBJ1-6	16	.	CSATGSTGKDNSPLHF	TGCAGTGCTACGGGTTCGACAGGGAAAGATAATTCACCCCTCCACTTT
.	TRBV6-5	TRBJ1-6	15	once	CASRGRDGHNSPLHF	TGTGCCAGCAGGGGCAGGGACGGACATAATTCACCCCTCCACTTT
.	TRBV7-9	TRBJ1-2	17	.	CASSLPTGKGASYGYTF	TGTGCCAGCAGCTTACCTACAGGGAAAGGGGCTAGCTATGGCTACACCTTC
.	TRBV20-1	TRBJ2-7	15	.	CSARDELLVSGEQYF	TGCAGTGCTAGAGATGAACTATTGGTGTCGGGCGAGCAGTACTTC
.	TRBV29-1	TRBJ1-1	14	few	CSVEVGGRFTEAFF	TGCAGCGTTGAGGTGGGGGGCAGGTTCACTGAAGCTTTCTTT
.	TRBV28	TRBJ2-7	15	.	CASSLPDRRGYEQYF	TGTGCCAGCAGTCTTCCCGACAGGCGGGGGTACGAGCAGTACTTC
TRBD1	TRBV7-2	TRBJ2-7	14	.	CASSGRTGLYEQYF	TGTGCCAGCAGCGGACGGACAGGGCTCTACGAGCAGTACTTC
.	TRBV29-1	TRBJ2-4	9	.	CSVEPGSYF	TGCAGCGTTGAACCCGGGTCGTACTTC
.	TRBV29-1	TRBJ2-1	12	.	CSVGPGNNEQFF	TGCAGCGTTGGTCCTGGGAACAATGAGCAGTTCTTC
.	TRBV7-9	TRBJ2-1	18	.	CASSSPRGGGRSYNEQFF	TGTGCCAGCAGCTCCCCCCGTGGAGGGGGACGCTCCTACAATGAGCAGTTCTTC
TRBD1	TRBV2	TRBJ2-5	14	once	CASSFQGAQVDQYF	TGTGCCAGCAGTTTTCAGGGGGCCCAAGTGGACCAGTACTTC
TRBD1	TRBV20-1	TRBJ2-1	15	.	CSAREDSPGGNEQFF	TGCAGTGCTAGAGAGGACAGCCCAGGGGGCAATGAGCAGTTCTTC
.	TRBV2	TRBJ2-7	14	.	CASSGGLPRNEQYF	TGTGCCAGCAGTGGGGGACTGCCTAGGAACGAGCAGTACTTC
.	TRBV2	TRBJ2-1	12	.	CASRVLAGEQFF	TGTGCCAGCAGGGTCCTTGCCGGTGAGCAGTTCTTC
.	TRBV7-2	TRBJ2-1	16	.	CASSLEVLQGLNEQFF	TGTGCCAGCAGCTTAGAGGTCCTGCAGGGACTCAATGAGCAGTTCTTC
.	TRBV5-1	TRBJ2-1	13	.	CASSSGWDNEQFF	TGCGCCAGCAGCTCGGGCTGGGACAATGAGCAGTTCTTC
TRBD1	TRBV2	TRBJ2-5	14	.	CASSSTGGGGTQYF	TGTGCCAGCAGTTCGACAGGGGGCGGCGGGACCCAGTACTTC
.	TRBV12-3/TRBV12-4	TRBJ2-5	13	.	CASRPLGGETQYF	TGTGCCAGCAGACCGTTAGGTGGGGAGACCCAGTACTTC
.	TRBV10-3	TRBJ1-1	14	once	CAISPGPEWTEAFF	TGTGCCATCAGTCCAGGGCCAGAATGGACTGAAGCTTTCTTT